This T cell receptor (beta chain) comes out of a study of human T cells and chemical hapten exposure. Background on the study: There were weekly diphenylcyclopropenone doses to the scalp for patients throughout the roughly 25-week study.

In the original processing: Between about 23,224 and 700,000 TCRs appeared in each sample, and the median stood at roughly 100,000. TCRdb called the RACE reads again in MiXCR, with one record for every CDR3 protein. TCRdb's processing, not the study's, gives the V and J calls here. The sample holds tens of thousands of distinct CDR3 sequences, approximately 10% seen once. Time point indicated: patch test 2, 6 weeks after DPC sensitization. The sample's treatment: therapeutic diphenylcyclopropenone sensitization with weekly scalp DPC. Patches went on only after blood had been drawn each time. Non-pregnant alopecia patients aged 18 to 70, suitable for DPC therapy. Trimming pared 4 bases from V and 2 bases from J, leaving 10 bases between. The CDR3 sequence is 14 residues long. CDR1 and CDR2 (germline): KGHSH, LQKENI.

The sample here was whole blood, taken in connection with sensitization to the hapten diphenylcyclopropenone (DPC). The chain couples TRBV18 to TRBJ2-3; D may be TRBD2 (6 bases). The sequence derives from a woman between 50 and 59 years old with alopecia areata. Some clones in this sample may be carry-over from other donors' samples. The DNA of the CDR3 is TGTGCCAGCTCACGTAGCGGCATCACAGATACGCAGTATTTT. This codes for CASSRSGITDTQYF.